This T cell receptor beta chain was sequenced for a study of blood T cell repertoires in COVID-19. Study in general: The United States, Italy and Spain supplied acute and convalescent COVID-19 samples.

Deletions cut 0 bases from V and 6 bases from J, with 5 bases between. This CDR3 is built from 12 residues. The germline V gene encodes CDR1 SGHRS and CDR2 YFSETQ. Per the original methods: For nucleated cells, counts were estimated from reference gene primer amplification. Clones were read by immunoSEQ multiplex PCR, and TCRdb kept only the in-frame ones, dropping some. For V, J and clone size, that table is used; D and trimming come from the DNA. This sample has over 120,000 clones, with approximately 80% found just once. The chain carries TRBV5-1 and TRBJ2-3, with D uncertain. The sequence derives from a human donor in a cohort sampled during active COVID-19. Input material: peripheral blood. The CDR3 protein is CASSLAVDTQYF. CDR3 bases: TGCGCCAGCAGCTTGGCCGTGGATACGCAGTATTTT.